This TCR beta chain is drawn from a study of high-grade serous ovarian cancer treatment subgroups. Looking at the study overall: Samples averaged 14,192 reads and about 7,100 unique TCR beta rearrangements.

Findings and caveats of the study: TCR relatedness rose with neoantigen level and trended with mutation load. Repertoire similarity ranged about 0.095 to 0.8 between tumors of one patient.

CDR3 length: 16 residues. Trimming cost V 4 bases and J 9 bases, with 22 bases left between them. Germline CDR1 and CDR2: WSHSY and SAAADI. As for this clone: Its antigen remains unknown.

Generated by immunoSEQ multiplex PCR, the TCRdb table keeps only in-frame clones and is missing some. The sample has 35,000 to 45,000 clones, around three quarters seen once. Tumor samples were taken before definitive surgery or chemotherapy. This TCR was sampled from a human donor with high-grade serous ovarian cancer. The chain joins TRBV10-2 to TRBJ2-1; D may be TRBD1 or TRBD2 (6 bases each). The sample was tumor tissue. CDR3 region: CASSGGGQTHRGEQFF. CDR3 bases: TGCGCCAGCAGTGGTGGGGGGCAGACTCACCGGGGTGAGCAGTTCTTC.